This is a list of T cell receptor beta chains from one sample in a study of regulatory T cells in long-lasting Graves disease. MiXCR was run by TCRdb on the multiplex PCR reads, yielding one entry per CDR3 protein. The sample comprises some 440,000 distinct CDR3 sequences, around 20% of which are singletons, and under 9% rests with the top ten. Sequencing was performed on peripheral blood mononuclear cells (PBMCs), taken when the disease was refractory, from a patient treated with antithyroid drugs. Receptors originate from a female donor with Graves disease. CDR3s include the opening cysteine and the closing phenylalanine or tryptophan. A D gene is named only where the DNA matches it firmly. Only some rows state a clone size, as once, few, many or a class for expanded clones.

clone_size | j_call | v_call | d_call | cdr3_nt | cdr3_aa
NA | TRBJ1-1 | TRBV28 | TRBD1 | TGTACCAGCAGTTTTTCCAGGGGGCGAGCTGAAGCTTTCTTT | CTSSFSRGRAEAFF
many | TRBJ1-1 | TRBV3-1 | NA | TGTGCCAGCGGAGGCAGGGCCCACACTGAAGCTTTCTTT | CASGGRAHTEAFF
NA | TRBJ2-1 | TRBV10-3 | NA | TGTGCCATCAGCAATCCGAGAGTCCGCAGCTCCTACAATGAGCAGTTCTTC | CAISNPRVRSSYNEQFF
few | TRBJ1-5 | TRBV30 | NA | TGTGCCTGGAGTGGAGGGACGTTGGGCGAGCCCCAGCATTTT | CAWSGGTLGEPQHF
few | TRBJ2-7 | TRBV29-1 | TRBD1 | TGCAGCGTTCTTGGACAGGGCTACGAGCAGTACTTC | CSVLGQGYEQYF
NA | TRBJ1-6 | TRBV13 | NA | TGTGCCAGCAGCGTGGAGAATTCACCCCTCCACTTT | CASSVENSPLHF
many | TRBJ2-4 | TRBV15 | TRBD1 | TGTGCCACCAGCAGCCCAAACAGGGGCAAAAACATTCAGTACTTC | CATSSPNRGKNIQYF
many | TRBJ2-4 | TRBV12-3/TRBV12-4 | TRBD2 | TGTGCCAGCAGTCTAAAGCGGGGAGCCAAAAACATTCAGTACTTC | CASSLKRGAKNIQYF
few | TRBJ1-5 | TRBV29-1 | NA | TGCAGCGTTAGGACAGGCAATCAGCCCCAGCATTTT | CSVRTGNQPQHF
NA | TRBJ1-5 | TRBV5-6 | NA | TGTGCCAGCAGCCTGGGAGGAGCCCTACATCAGCCCCAGCATTTT | CASSLGGALHQPQHF
many | TRBJ1-1 | TRBV20-1 | NA | TGCAGTGCTAGAGTGGGACGAGGGGTAAGGGCTGAAGCTTTCTTT | CSARVGRGVRAEAFF
NA | TRBJ2-4 | TRBV7-9 | NA | TGTGCCAGCAGCTTAGCCCACGGACAGATAGCCAAAAACATTCAGTACTTC | CASSLAHGQIAKNIQYF
NA | TRBJ1-5 | TRBV20-1 | NA | TGCAGTGCTGCCTCGGACAGCGCCATCCAGCCCCAGCATTTT | CSAASDSAIQPQHF
NA | TRBJ1-6 | TRBV6-1 | NA | TGTGCCAGCAGCCACCTTCCGGGAGATAGCTCCTATAATTCACCCCTCCACTTT | CASSHLPGDSSYNSPLHF
NA | TRBJ2-7 | TRBV6-4 | NA | TGTGCCAGCAGTGAGGGGGTTAACTCCTACGAGCAGTACTTC | CASSEGVNSYEQYF
many | TRBJ2-5 | TRBV9 | NA | TGTGCCAGCAGCGTAGAGGGGGGCAGGGCAGAGACCCAGTACTTC | CASSVEGGRAETQYF
many | TRBJ1-5 | TRBV6-1 | NA | TGTGCCAGCAGAGTGACAGGAGCTAGCAATCAGCCCCAGCATTTT | CASRVTGASNQPQHF
many | TRBJ2-5 | TRBV11-2 | NA | TGTGCCAGCAGCGACCTCTCAGCGGGCCAAGAGACCCAGTACTTC | CASSDLSAGQETQYF
NA | TRBJ1-5 | TRBV6-1 | NA | TGTGCCAGCAGTCGAACAGGGATAGAGCAGCCCCAGCATTTT | CASSRTGIEQPQHF
many | TRBJ1-4 | TRBV11-2 | NA | TGTGCCAGCAGCTTCGAGGGAACTAATGAAAAACTGTTTTTT | CASSFEGTNEKLFF
many | TRBJ2-7 | TRBV3-1 | NA | TGTGCCAGCAGCCGACTGGGTTCCTACGAGCAGTACTTC | CASSRLGSYEQYF
NA | TRBJ2-7 | TRBV27 | NA | TGTGCCAGCAGTTTAGGCCTCCCCGAGCAGTACTTC | CASSLGLPEQYF
many | TRBJ2-5 | TRBV28 | NA | TGTGCCAGCAGTTACTCCGGGAACAAGTTAGTGGAGACCCAGTACTTC | CASSYSGNKLVETQYF
NA | TRBJ1-5 | TRBV4-1 | NA | TGCGCCAGCAGCCAAGGTCCTTCCAGGCTTAAAGGGGCCAATCAGCCCCAGCATTTT | CASSQGPSRLKGANQPQHF
NA | TRBJ2-6 | TRBV7-3 | NA | TGTGCCAGCAGTCTTGACCCAAATGGGGCCAACGTCCTGACTTTC | CASSLDPNGANVLTF
few | TRBJ2-5 | TRBV6-1 | TRBD2 | TGTGCCAGCAACCACCGGCTAGCGGGAGGAGAGACCCAGTACTTC | CASNHRLAGGETQYF
once | TRBJ2-7 | TRBV7-9 | NA | TGTGCCAGCCACGGAGGGTCCTCCTACGAGCAGTACTTC | CASHGGSSYEQYF
few | TRBJ2-4 | TRBV15 | TRBD1 | TGTGCCACCAGCAAAACCGGGACAGTTATTTTCCGCAAAAACATTCAGTACTTC | CATSKTGTVIFRKNIQYF
NA | TRBJ2-5 | TRBV7-9 | NA | TGTGCCAGCAGTCCTGTTTGGGAAGATCAAGAGACCCAGTACTTC | CASSPVWEDQETQYF
many | TRBJ1-5 | TRBV2 | TRBD1 | TGTGCCAGCACATCGACAGGGGTCCAGCCCCAGCATTTT | CASTSTGVQPQHF
NA | TRBJ1-2 | TRBV5-4 | TRBD1 | TGTGCCAGCAGCTCCAGGGGGTTGGACTATGGCTACACCTTC | CASSSRGLDYGYTF
NA | TRBJ2-2 | TRBV19 | NA | TGTGCCAGTAGTCCCCAGGTGCCGAACACCGGGGAGCTGTTTTTT | CASSPQVPNTGELFF
many | TRBJ2-7 | TRBV6-2/TRBV6-3 | NA | TGTGCCAGCAGTTACATGGCAGGGGTCGAGCAGTACTTC | CASSYMAGVEQYF
NA | TRBJ1-2 | TRBV20-1 | NA | TGCAGTGCTAGTATCAGGGGCGGAAACTATGGCTACACCTTC | CSASIRGGNYGYTF
few | TRBJ2-5 | TRBV20-1 | TRBD2 | TGCAGTGCTAGAGATCGGGGGGAGCCCCAAGAGACCCAGTACTTC | CSARDRGEPQETQYF
NA | TRBJ1-5 | TRBV27 | NA | TGTGCCAGCCTGGAGATTGGTAAAGGGGGGAGTCAGCCCCAGCATTTT | CASLEIGKGGSQPQHF
NA | TRBJ2-5 | TRBV7-2 | NA | TGTGCCAGCAGCTCCAAAGGGGGGGTAACCGGGACACAGGAGGGAGAGACCCAGTACTTC | CASSSKGGVTGTQEGETQYF
many | TRBJ1-3 | TRBV27 | NA | TGTGCCAGCAGTTTTAACCTCGGAAACACCATATATTTT | CASSFNLGNTIYF
NA | TRBJ2-7 | TRBV4-2 | NA | TGTGCCAGCAGCCAAGGGGGCGGAAGGGGGTTGAGCGAGCAGTACTTC | CASSQGGGRGLSEQYF
many | TRBJ2-7 | TRBV2 | TRBD1 | TGTGCCATGAAGGACAGGGAGAACTACGAGCAGTACTTC | CAMKDRENYEQYF
NA | TRBJ2-3 | TRBV28 | TRBD2 | TGTGCCAGCGGTCGGGGGGGGAGCACAGATACGCAGTATTTT | CASGRGGSTDTQYF
NA | TRBJ2-7 | TRBV12-3/TRBV12-4 | TRBD1 | TGTGCCAGCAGTGCGACAGGGGGCTTTTACGAGCAGTACTTC | CASSATGGFYEQYF
many | TRBJ1-5 | TRBV28 | NA | TGTGCCAGCAGCACCCGGACCGGGCGAGGCTATAGCAATCAGCCCCAGCATTTT | CASSTRTGRGYSNQPQHF
few | TRBJ2-7 | TRBV6-1 | NA | TGTGCCAGCAGGCCGGGCCCGGGTTACTACGAGCAGTACTTC | CASRPGPGYYEQYF
many | TRBJ2-3 | TRBV28 | TRBD2 | TGTGCCAGTAGACTAGCGGGAGAAGATACGCAGTATTTT | CASRLAGEDTQYF
NA | TRBJ2-6 | TRBV5-1 | TRBD1 | TGCGCCAGCAGTCCAGGACCGGGACAGTCCTCTGGGGCCAACGTCCTGACTTTC | CASSPGPGQSSGANVLTF
few | TRBJ2-5 | TRBV5-1 | NA | TGCGCCAGCAGCTTGGGCCTGTTTAGCCGACAAGAGACCCAGTACTTC | CASSLGLFSRQETQYF
many | TRBJ2-5 | TRBV11-3 | NA | TGTGCCAGCAGTCTGAGGGGGGCAGAGCAAGAGACCCAGTACTTC | CASSLRGAEQETQYF
once | TRBJ2-3 | TRBV5-1 | NA | TGCGCCAGCAACTATGGAGATACGCAGTATTTT | CASNYGDTQYF
many | TRBJ1-1 | TRBV3-1 | NA | TGTGCCAGCAGCCAAGATGGGGCCCTTCGAGCTTTCTTT | CASSQDGALRAFF
NA | TRBJ1-5 | TRBV6-2/TRBV6-3 | TRBD1 | TGTGCCAGCAGTCAGGGGGCTCGCCAGCCCCAGCATTTT | CASSQGARQPQHF